This entry lists 3 T cell receptor beta chains sequenced from one sample in a study of CD8+ T cells in alopecia areata. TCR sequencing used cDNA made by reverse transcription of extracted RNA. Sequencing was performed with immunoSEQ multiplex PCR; in TCRdb, only in-frame clones are kept and a portion is missing. The sample includes roughly 130,000 clones, over 50% of them seen just once. The sample in question was CD4+ T cells sorted from blood, obtained at week 0. All receptors derive from a human donor with alopecia areata.

This clone was picked up a small number of times. This chain uses TRBV30 with TRBJ2-2; D is perhaps TRBD1 or TRBD2 (6 bases each). V lost 3 bases and J 4 bases, leaving 18 bases between the germline ends. CDR1 is GTSNPN and CDR2 is SVGIG in the germline V gene (reference sequence). The CDR3 consists of 16 residues. The CDR3 loop is CAWRGGRGEGTGELFF. The DNA of the CDR3 is TGTGCCTGGAGGGGGGGCCGGGGAGAGGGCACCGGGGAGCTGTTTTTT.

The V and J genes are TRBV15 and TRBJ2-2; no reliable D call. The V and J ends lost 5 bases and 5 bases respectively, with 9 bases between them. Germline CDR1 reads LNHNV; CDR2 reads YYDKDF (reference sequence). The CDR3 extends over 13 amino acids. The CDR3 protein is CATSLRSTGELFF. The DNA of the CDR3 is TGTGCCACCAGCCTCCGTTCGACCGGGGAGCTGTTTTTT.

This clone was observed a single time. The chain couples TRBV6-1 to TRBJ2-5; TRBD1 matches 9 bases. This CDR3 has 13 residues. Germline V gene lookup returns CDR1 MNHNS and CDR2 SASEGT. V lost 5 bases and J lost 6; bases outside the gene matches: 4. The CDR3, as DNA: TGTGCCAGCAGTTTGGACAGGGGCAAGACCCAGTACTTC. This translates into CASSLDRGKTQYF.